This T cell receptor beta chain was captured in a study of vaccination effects on CD4 cells after COVID-19. Background on the study: Everyone in the study got two shots of either the BNT162b2 or mRNA-1273 vaccine. Study-level findings and limits: The study enrolled few convalescent patients and sampled no early post-infection timepoints.

Comment on this clone: As yet, its antigen is unknown.

CDR3 length equals 16 residues. Trimming took off 2 bases at V and 4 bases at J, with 15 bases between the two ends. The data were produced by immunoSEQ multiplex PCR, yet TCRdb's version contains in-frame clones alone and is incomplete. The top ten clones hold approximately 2% of a sample with around 70,000 clones, 70% to 80% of them seen once. An approximately nine-day culture period preceded the isolation of CD4+ T cells. Sample: CD4+ T cells from PBMCs cultured without peptide, taken before COVID-19 vaccination. The sequence was obtained from a human donor who received a COVID-19 vaccine. This rearrangement joins TRBV5-3 to TRBJ1-4; D is ambiguous. TRBV5-3 is an ORF, with its function uncertain. CDR3 amino acids: CARSFPGIRVNEKLFF. Here the CDR3 DNA reads TGTGCCAGAAGCTTTCCGGGGATCCGTGTTAATGAAAAACTGTTTTTT.